This T cell receptor (beta chain) was found in a study of blood T cells in healthy people across ages. Findings of the study overall: A roughly linear age-dependent decrease characterized TCR beta diversity per million T cells. Not knowing donor CMV status may have confounded expanded clonotype changes.

Isolation yielded PBMCs, at least 7 million per sample, in every case. Each sample provided at least 5 micrograms of extracted total RNA. Of note for this clonotype: No antigen is known for it.

Germline CDR1 reads MNHEY; CDR2 reads SVGAGI. V was shortened by 0 bases and J by 4 bases, with 12 bases between the two germline ends. CDR3 length: 15 amino acids. Then a second PCR, running about 6 to 11 cycles, was carried out with a sample-barcoded 5' primer and a J-beta primer mix. TCRdb re-analysed the 5' RACE reads in MiXCR, keeping a single row per CDR3 protein. The profile shows about 900,000 distinct CDR3 sequences, around 62% of them singletons. The genes are TRBV6-5 and TRBJ1-2, with TRBD1 as a possible D gene (6 bases). Sequencing was performed on blood. The TCR originated in a man aged 30 to 45 in good health. The CDR3 DNA reads TGTGCCAGCAGTTACTCGATAGTCAGGGGCTATGGCTACACCTTC. Translated, it gives CASSYSIVRGYGYTF.